What follows is one T cell receptor (beta chain) and its context. There is no known antigen for this receptor. The input lacks base qualities; no much larger clone sits a single base away. This entry is derived from a study of shared clonotypes between healthy human individuals (dated by TCRdb to the early 2020s). Regarding the study in general: The cohort included a few men and two women between 18 and 49 years of age. Blood TCR repertoires of roughly five healthy adults were deeply sequenced to estimate repertoire size and the extent of clonotype sharing between individuals. Per donor, three plates each were used for CD4 naive and CD4 memory, two for CD8 naive, and one for CD8 memory. To increase sequencing depth and limit assay-specific biases, different laboratories used diverse techniques to prepare libraries and sequence TCR repertoires. Each donor's leukapheresis produced roughly between roughly 0.94 and 9.5 billion PBMCs. Summary of the overall study and its limitations: Sampling was limited to blood, and TCR repertoires in tissue likely differ from TCR repertoires in blood. Sharing across four donors was observed for around 5% of naive CD4, over 3% of naive CD8, 2.3% of memory CD4, and roughly 0.4% of memory CD8 clonotypes. Clonotypes shared by all four sorted-subset donors showed higher generation probabilities than non-shared clonotypes. Estimated clonotype richness was generally larger for naive than for memory subsets. Based on pairwise subsampling, the degree of clonotype sharing among donors was expected to be affected by sequencing depth. Incomplete sequencing was indicated by rarefaction of sorted-subset datasets, despite the large sequencing depth. Because the study included only a small number of donors, the genetic and exposure-history diversity represented was limited.

Donors were healthy HIV-negative adults with no recently reported acute infections or vaccinations. Every donor was a Caucasian adult residing in Nashville, Tennessee, USA. CD4+ T cells were enriched through magnetic negative selection, after which naive cells were positively selected on CD45RA and the remaining negative fraction served as the memory subset. After blood collection by leukapheresis, PBMCs were isolated using Ficoll-Histopaque density gradient centrifugation and then cryopreserved in the vapor phase of liquid nitrogen. Purity and quantity of every magnetically sorted T cell population were checked by analytical flow cytometry. From each sorted fraction, genomic DNA was isolated and quantified by UV absorbance on a Nanodrop 2000c. TCR CDR3 regions were amplified from genomic DNA by multiplex PCR using the deep immunoSEQ assay. For each cell subset, the extracted genomic DNA was distributed evenly across all wells of several immunoSEQ 96-well plates, and each plate served as one replicate. For sorted subsets, each replicate PCR was loaded with about 200 ng genomic DNA, equivalent to 30,000 or so T cell genomes. Purified libraries were quantified with a Qubit 3.0 fluorometer, sized on a Bioanalyzer 2100, and re-quantified with the KAPA Library Quantification kit. Every immunoSEQ 96-well plate was sequenced on a dedicated single-read 150-cycle Illumina NextSeq 550 flow cell. The authors' pipeline ran thus. Because only junctional sequences without quality scores were contained in the immunoSEQ output, filtering matching that applied to full-length reads could not be performed. To assign V/J genes and CDR3, sequences were annotated against IMGT germline references using PyIR, a Python wrapper for IgBLAST v1.9. Any read was removed if the V/J assignment was weak (E-value above 1e-6), the CDR3 was missing, or the read contained stop codons, out-of-frame junctions, or ambiguous translated residues. V3J clonotypes were defined by identical inferred V gene, J gene, and CDR3 amino acid sequence. The percentage overlap between two repertoires was calculated by dividing the number of shared unique clonotypes by the size of the smaller repertoire. Three approaches were used to assess repertoire richness: RTK rarefaction, the Chao1 estimator, and Recon v2.1 estimates of unobserved clonotypes. Generation probabilities for all TCRbeta clonotypes obtained by the gDNA method from a few donors were computed using OLGA. The clones in this table, taken by TCRdb from immuneACCESS, are in-frame only. Not every clone is retained; where verified, under half of the shortfall comes from an unresolved V gene, and the cause of the rest is unknown. D and trimming come from the DNA, and the V and J calls and clone size come from that table. Across this sample there are over a million clones, with roughly 96% seen only once. Together, the top ten hold roughly 1.1% of the sample.

From the germline V gene (reference sequence), CDR1 is SEHNR and CDR2 is FQNEAQ. There are 16 amino acids in the CDR3, from cysteine to phenylalanine inclusive. The CDR3 DNA has 48 bases and is translated from base 1. V is shortened by 4 bases, J by 0 bases, and the region joining them spans 13 bases. The chain is made from TRBV7-9 and TRBJ2-1; no D gene is confidently identified. The clonotype was recovered from a man aged 25-45 years in good health. Sequenced: naive CD4+ T cells sorted from blood. The cell subset or site label of this sample denotes: CD45RA+ positively selected. The DNA reads as follows: TGTGCCAGCAGCTCAAGCTCAGTATACTCCTACAATGAGCAGTTCTTC. This is translated as CASSSSSVYSYNEQFF.